This T cell receptor (beta chain) originates from a study of CD8 T cells in ankylosing spondylitis. Study findings and constraints: What appeared characteristic of ankylosing spondylitis blood was a TCR beta motif of under 10 highly homologous variants. Earlier authors reported some of these motif variants in reactive arthritis synovial fluid and blood. Matched ankylosing spondylitis synovial fluid reportedly showed significant enrichment of disease-linked clones. Within peripheral blood, clones linked to disease were CD8+ and relatively rare.

Quantitative 5'-RACE with molecular barcodes was used to make the TCR beta libraries. TCRdb passed the 5' RACE reads through MiXCR, listing each CDR3 protein once. The table records over 400,000 distinct CDR3 sequences, roughly a quarter of them present only once. Regarding this clonotype: Antigen specificity is unknown.

The sequencing input was blood, either unsorted or a sorted T cell fraction (not recorded which). The clonotype originates from a male donor with ankylosing spondylitis.

The CDR3 bases are TGTGCCAGCAGCGCGAGCGGGAGAGACTACAATGAGCAGTTCTTC. It yields the protein CASSASGRDYNEQFF. The chain links TRBV7-9 to TRBJ2-1; TRBD2 agrees at 8 bases. Trimming at V came to 5 bases and at J to 3 bases, leaving 6 bases not matched to a gene. CDR1 and CDR2 (germline): SEHNR, FQNEAQ (reference sequence). The CDR3 is made up of 15 amino acids.